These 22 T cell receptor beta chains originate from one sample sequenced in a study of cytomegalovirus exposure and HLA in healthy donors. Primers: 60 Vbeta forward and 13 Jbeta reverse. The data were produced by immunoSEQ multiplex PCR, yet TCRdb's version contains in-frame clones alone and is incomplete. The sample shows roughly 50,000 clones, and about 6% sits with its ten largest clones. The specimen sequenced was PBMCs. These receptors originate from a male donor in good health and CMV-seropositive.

The CDR3 DNA follows: TGTGCCTGCCCGGGAGTTTCGGACACTGAAGCTTTCTTT. As protein: CACPGVSDTEAFF. The chain employs TRBV30 and TRBJ1-1; D call uncertain. There are 13 residues in the CDR3. V gave up 6 bases and J gave up 3 bases, with 14 bases separating them. The germline V gene has CDR1 GTSNPN and CDR2 SVGIG (reference sequence). The variable domain in full, completed from reference TRBV30 and TRBJ1-1, reads SQTIHQWPATLVQPVGSPLSLECTVEGTSNPNLYWYRQAAGRGLQLLFYSVGIGQISSEVPQNLSASRPQDRQFILSSKKLLLSDSGFYLCACPGVSDTEAFFGQGTRLTVV.

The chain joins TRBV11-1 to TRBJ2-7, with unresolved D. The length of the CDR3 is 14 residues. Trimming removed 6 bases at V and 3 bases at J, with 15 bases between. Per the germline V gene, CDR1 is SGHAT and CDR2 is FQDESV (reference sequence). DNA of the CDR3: TGTGCCAGCAGGTCCTCCCGTTCGGGCTACGAGCAGTACTTC. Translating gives CASRSSRSGYEQYF.

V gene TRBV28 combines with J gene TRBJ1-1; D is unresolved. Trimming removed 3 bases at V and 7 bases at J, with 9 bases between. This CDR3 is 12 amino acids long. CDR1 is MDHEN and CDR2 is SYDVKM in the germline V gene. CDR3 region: CASSFGEGEAFF. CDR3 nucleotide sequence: TGTGCCAGCAGTTTTGGGGAGGGTGAAGCTTTCTTT.

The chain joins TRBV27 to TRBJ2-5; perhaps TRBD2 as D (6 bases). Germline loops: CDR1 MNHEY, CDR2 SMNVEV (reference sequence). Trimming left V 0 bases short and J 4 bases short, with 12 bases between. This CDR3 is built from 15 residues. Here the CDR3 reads CASSLSGGEGETQYF. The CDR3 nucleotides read TGTGCCAGCAGTTTATCAGGCGGGGAAGGAGAGACCCAGTACTTC.

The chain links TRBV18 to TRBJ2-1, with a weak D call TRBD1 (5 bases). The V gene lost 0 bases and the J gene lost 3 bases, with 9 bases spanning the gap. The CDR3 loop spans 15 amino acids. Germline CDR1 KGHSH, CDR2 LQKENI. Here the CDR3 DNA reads TGTGCCAGCTCACCACCGGAGACAGACTACAATGAGCAGTTCTTC. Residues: CASSPPETDYNEQFF.

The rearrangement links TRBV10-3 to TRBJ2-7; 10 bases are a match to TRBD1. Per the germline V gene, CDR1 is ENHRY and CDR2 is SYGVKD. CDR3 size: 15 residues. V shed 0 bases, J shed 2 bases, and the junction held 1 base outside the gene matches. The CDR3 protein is CAISESGTGAYEQYF. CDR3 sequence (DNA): TGTGCCATCAGTGAGTCTGGGACAGGGGCCTACGAGCAGTACTTC.

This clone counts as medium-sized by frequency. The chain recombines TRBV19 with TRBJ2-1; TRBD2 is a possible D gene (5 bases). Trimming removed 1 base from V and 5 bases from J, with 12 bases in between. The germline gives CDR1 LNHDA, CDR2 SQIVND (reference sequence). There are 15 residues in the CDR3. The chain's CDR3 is CASSIGVLEHNEQFF. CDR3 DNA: TGTGCCAGTAGTATAGGAGTACTAGAGCACAATGAGCAGTTCTTC.

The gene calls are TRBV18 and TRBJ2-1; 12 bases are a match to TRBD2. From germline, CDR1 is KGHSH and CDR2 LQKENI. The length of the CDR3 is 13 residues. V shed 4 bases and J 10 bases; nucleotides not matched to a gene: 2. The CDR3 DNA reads TGTGCCAGCTCACTGACTAGCGGGGGAGAGCAGTTCTTC. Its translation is CASSLTSGGEQFF. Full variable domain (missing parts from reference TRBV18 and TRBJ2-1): NAGVMQNPRHLVRRRGQEARLRCSPMKGHSHVYWYRQLPEEGLKFMVYLQKENIIDESGMPKERFSAEFPKEGPSILRIQQVVRGDSAAYFCASSLTSGGEQFFGPGTRLTVL.

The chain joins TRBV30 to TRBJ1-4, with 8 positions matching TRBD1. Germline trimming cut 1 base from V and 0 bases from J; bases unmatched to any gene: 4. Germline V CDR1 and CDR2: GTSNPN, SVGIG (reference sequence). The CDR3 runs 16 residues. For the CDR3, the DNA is TGTGCCTGGAGTGCACCGACAGGGGCAACTAATGAAAAACTGTTTTTT. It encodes CAWSAPTGATNEKLFF.

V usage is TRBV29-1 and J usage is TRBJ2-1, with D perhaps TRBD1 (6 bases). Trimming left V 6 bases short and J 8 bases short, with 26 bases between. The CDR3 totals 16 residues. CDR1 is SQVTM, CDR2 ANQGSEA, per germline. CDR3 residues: CSVGYRDKVFRHEQFF. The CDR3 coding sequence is TGCAGCGTCGGTTACCGGGACAAGGTTTTCCGCCATGAGCAGTTCTTC.

The CDR3 coding sequence is TGTGCCAGCGCAAAGACAGGCTCGAACACCGGGGAGCTGTTTTTT. This translates into CASAKTGSNTGELFF. The chain has TRBV28 and TRBJ2-2; weak D call: TRBD1 (6 bases). Germline V gives CDR1 MDHEN, CDR2 SYDVKM. This CDR3 is 15 amino acids long. Trimming shortened V by 8 bases and J by 0 bases, and 13 bases separated the two germline ends.

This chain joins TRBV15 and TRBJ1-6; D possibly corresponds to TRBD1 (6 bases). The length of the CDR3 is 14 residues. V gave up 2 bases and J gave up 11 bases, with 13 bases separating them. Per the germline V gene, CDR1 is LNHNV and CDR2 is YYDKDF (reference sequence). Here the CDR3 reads CATSRLQGRTPLHF. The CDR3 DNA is TGTGCCACCAGCAGATTACAGGGTAGGACACCCCTCCACTTT. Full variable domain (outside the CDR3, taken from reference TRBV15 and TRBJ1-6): DAMVIQNPRYQVTQFGKPVTLSCSQTLNHNVMYWYQQKSSQAPKLLFHYYDKDFNNEADTPDNFQSRRPNTSFCFLDIRSPGLGDTAMYLCATSRLQGRTPLHFGNGTRLTVT.

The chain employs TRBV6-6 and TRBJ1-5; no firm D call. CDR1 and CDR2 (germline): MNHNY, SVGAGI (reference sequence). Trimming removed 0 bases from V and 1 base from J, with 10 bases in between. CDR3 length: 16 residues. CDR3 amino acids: CASSYSRGSSNQPQHF. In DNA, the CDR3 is TGTGCCAGCAGTTACTCGCGGGGTTCAAGCAATCAGCCCCAGCATTTT.

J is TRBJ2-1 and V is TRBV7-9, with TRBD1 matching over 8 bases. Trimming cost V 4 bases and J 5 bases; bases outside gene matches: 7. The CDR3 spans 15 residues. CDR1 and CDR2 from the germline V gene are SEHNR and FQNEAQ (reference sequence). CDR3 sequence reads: CASSSHSTGDNEQFF. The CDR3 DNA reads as TGTGCCAGCAGCTCTCACTCGACAGGGGACAATGAGCAGTTCTTC. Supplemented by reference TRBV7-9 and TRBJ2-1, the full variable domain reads DTGVSQNPRHKITKRGQNVTFRCDPISEHNRLYWYRQTLGQGPEFLTYFQNEAQLEKSRLLSDRFSAERPKGSFSTLEIQRTEQGDSAMYLCASSSHSTGDNEQFFGPGTRLTVL.

CDR3 loop: CASSVGPSGGNNEQFF. Here the CDR3 DNA reads TGTGCCAGCAGCGTAGGCCCTAGCGGGGGAAACAATGAGCAGTTCTTC. This rearrangement joins TRBV9 to TRBJ2-1, with 10 bases fitting TRBD2. V was pared by 0 bases and J by 5 bases, with 5 bases of the junction left unmatched. Germline CDR1 reads SGDLS; CDR2 reads YYNGEE. The CDR3 is 16 amino acids.

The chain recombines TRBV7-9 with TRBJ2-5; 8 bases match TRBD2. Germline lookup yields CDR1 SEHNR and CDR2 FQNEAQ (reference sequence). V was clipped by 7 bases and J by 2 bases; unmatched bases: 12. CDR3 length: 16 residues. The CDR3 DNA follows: TGTGCCAGCAATAATGGGGTAGCGGGGAGACAAGAGACCCAGTACTTC. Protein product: CASNNGVAGRQETQYF.

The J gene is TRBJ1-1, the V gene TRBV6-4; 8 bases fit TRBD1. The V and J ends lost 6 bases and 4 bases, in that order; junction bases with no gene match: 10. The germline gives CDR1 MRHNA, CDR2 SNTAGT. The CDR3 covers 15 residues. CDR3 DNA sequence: TGTGCCAGCAGCCCGTCGGGTGGACAGGGCACTGAAGCTTTCTTT. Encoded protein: CASSPSGGQGTEAFF.

This chain's CDR3 is CATSSRGQGYGYTF. CDR3 nucleotide sequence: TGTGCCACCAGCTCGCGGGGTCAAGGGTATGGCTACACCTTC. The chain employs TRBV15 and TRBJ1-2, with D uncertain. CDR3 length: 14 amino acids. From germline, CDR1 is LNHNV and CDR2 YYDKDF (reference sequence). V lost 5 bases and J 5 bases, leaving 15 bases between the germline ends. Variable domain in full (rest from reference TRBV15 and TRBJ1-2): DAMVIQNPRYQVTQFGKPVTLSCSQTLNHNVMYWYQQKSSQAPKLLFHYYDKDFNNEADTPDNFQSRRPNTSFCFLDIRSPGLGDTAMYLCATSSRGQGYGYTFGSGTRLTVV.

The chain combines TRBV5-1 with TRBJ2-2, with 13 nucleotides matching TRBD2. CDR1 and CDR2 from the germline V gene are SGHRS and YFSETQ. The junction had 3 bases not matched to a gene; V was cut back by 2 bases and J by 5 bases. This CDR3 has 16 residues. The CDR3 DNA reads TGCGCCAGCAGCTTCGGACTAGCGGGGGTGACCGGGGAGCTGTTTTTT. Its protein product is CASSFGLAGVTGELFF.

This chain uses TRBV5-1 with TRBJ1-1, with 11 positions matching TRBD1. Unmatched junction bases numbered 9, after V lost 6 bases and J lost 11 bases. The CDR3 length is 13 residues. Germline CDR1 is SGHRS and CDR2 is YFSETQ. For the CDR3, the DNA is TGCGCCAGCATCCCCGGGACAGGGGGGAGGGCTTTCTTT. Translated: CASIPGTGGRAFF.

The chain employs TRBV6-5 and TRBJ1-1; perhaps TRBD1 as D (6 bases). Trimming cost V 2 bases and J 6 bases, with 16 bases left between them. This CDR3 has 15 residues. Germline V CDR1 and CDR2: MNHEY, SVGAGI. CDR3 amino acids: CASSYTRQVVAEAFF. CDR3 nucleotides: TGTGCCAGCAGTTACACCCGACAGGTAGTCGCTGAAGCTTTCTTT.

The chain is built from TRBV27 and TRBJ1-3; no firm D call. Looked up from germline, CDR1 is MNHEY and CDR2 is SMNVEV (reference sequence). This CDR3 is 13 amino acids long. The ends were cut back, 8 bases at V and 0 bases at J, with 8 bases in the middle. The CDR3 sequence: CASGGNSGNTIYF. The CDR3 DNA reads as TGTGCCAGCGGCGGGAACTCTGGAAACACCATATATTTT.